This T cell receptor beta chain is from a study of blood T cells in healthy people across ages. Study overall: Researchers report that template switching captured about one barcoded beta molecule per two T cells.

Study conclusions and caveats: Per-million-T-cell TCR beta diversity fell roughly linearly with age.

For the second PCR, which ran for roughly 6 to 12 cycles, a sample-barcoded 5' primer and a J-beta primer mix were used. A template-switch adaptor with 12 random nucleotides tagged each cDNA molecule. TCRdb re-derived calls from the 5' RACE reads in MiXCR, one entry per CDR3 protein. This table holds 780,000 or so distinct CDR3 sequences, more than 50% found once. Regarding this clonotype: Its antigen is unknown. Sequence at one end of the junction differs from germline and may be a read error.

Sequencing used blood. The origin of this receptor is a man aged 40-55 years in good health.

CDR3 amino acids: CSAGGTSGRQETQYF. The CDR3 bases are TGCAGTGCTGGGGGGACTAGCGGGAGACAAGAGACCCAGTACTTT. The chain couples TRBV20-1 to TRBJ2-5, with 14 bases aligning to TRBD2. This CDR3 spans 15 amino acids. Germline values: CDR1 DFQATT, CDR2 SNEGSKA (reference sequence).